The present T cell receptor (beta chain) was sequenced within a study of siplizumab effects on memory and regulatory T cells. Notes on the study in general: Roughly 75-95% of proliferating CD4+ or CD8+ clones defied assignment to a naive or memory phenotype.

The data were produced by immunoSEQ multiplex PCR, yet TCRdb's version contains in-frame clones alone and is incomplete. The sample yields about 80,000 clones, 95% seen once. A word on this clone: The antigen is not known.

This TCR was recovered from a human donor in good health. What was sequenced was CD8+ T cells sorted from blood.

The CDR3 nucleotides are TGTGCCAGCAGCCCATCAGACCCGACTAATGAAAAACTGTTTTTT. Translated, it gives CASSPSDPTNEKLFF. The rearrangement uses TRBV7-9 and TRBJ1-4; D uncertain. The germline V gene has CDR1 SEHNR and CDR2 FQNEAQ (reference sequence). The CDR3 is 15 amino acids. V dropped 5 bases and J dropped 2 bases, with 12 bases sitting between them.